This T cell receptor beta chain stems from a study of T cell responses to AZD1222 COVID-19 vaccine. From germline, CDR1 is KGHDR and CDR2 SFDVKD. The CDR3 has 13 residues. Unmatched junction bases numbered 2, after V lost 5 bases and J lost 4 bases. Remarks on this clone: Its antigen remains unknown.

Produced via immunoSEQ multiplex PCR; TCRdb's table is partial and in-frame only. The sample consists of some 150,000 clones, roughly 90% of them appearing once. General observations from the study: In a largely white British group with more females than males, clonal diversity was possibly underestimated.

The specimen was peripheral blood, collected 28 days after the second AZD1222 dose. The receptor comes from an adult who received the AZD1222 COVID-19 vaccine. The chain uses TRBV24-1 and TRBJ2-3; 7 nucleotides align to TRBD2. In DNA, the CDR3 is TGTGCCACCAGTGCCCTAGCGGCAGATACGCAGTATTTT. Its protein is CATSALAADTQYF.